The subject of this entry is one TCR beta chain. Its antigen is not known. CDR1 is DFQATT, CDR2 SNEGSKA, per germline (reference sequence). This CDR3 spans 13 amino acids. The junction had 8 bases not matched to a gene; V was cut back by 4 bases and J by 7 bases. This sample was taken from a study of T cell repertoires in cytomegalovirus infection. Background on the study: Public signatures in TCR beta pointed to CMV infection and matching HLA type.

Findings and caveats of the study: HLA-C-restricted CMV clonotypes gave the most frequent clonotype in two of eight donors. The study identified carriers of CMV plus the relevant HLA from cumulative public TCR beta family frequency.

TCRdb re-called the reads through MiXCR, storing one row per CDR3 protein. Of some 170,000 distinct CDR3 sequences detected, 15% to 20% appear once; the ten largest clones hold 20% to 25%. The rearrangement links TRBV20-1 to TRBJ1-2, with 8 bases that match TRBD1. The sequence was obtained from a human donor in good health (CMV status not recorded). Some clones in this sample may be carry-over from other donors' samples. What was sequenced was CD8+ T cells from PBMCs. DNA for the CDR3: TGCAGTGCTACGGACAGGGAGAATGGTGGCTACACCTTC. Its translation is CSATDRENGGYTF.